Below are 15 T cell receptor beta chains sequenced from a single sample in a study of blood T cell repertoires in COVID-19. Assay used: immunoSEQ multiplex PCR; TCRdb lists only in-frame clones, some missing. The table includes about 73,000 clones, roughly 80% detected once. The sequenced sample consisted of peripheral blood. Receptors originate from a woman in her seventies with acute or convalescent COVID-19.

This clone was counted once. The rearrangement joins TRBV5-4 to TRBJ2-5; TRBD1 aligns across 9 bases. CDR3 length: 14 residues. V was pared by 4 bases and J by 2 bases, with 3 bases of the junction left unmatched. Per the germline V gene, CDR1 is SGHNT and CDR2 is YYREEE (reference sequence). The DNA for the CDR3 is TGTGCCAGCAGCCAGGGGACAGGGCAAGAGACCCAGTACTTC. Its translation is CASSQGTGQETQYF.

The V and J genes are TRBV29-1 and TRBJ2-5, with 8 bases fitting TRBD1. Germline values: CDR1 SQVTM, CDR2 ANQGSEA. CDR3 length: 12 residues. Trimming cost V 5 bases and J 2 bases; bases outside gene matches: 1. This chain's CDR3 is CSVNRGQETQYF. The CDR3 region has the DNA TGCAGCGTTAACAGGGGGCAAGAGACCCAGTACTTC.

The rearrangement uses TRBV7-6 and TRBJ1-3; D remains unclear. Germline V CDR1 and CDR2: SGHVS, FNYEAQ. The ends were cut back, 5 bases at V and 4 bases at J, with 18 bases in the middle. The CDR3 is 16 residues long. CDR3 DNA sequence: TGTGCCAGCAGCCAGAGTGGGCGGGCTTCAGGAAACACCATATATTTT. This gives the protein CASSQSGRASGNTIYF.

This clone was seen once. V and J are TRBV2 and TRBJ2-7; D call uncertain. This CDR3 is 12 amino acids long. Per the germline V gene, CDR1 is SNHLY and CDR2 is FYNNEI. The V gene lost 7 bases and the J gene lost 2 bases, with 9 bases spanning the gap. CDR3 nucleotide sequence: TGTGCCAGCACTGCGTCAACCTACGAGCAGTACTTC. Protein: CASTASTYEQYF. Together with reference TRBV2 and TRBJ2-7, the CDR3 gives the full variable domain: EPEVTQTPSHQVTQMGQEVILRCVPISNHLYFYWYRQILGQKVEFLVSFYNNEISEKSEIFDDQFSVERPDGSNFTLKIRSTKLEDSAMYFCASTASTYEQYFGPGTRLTVT.

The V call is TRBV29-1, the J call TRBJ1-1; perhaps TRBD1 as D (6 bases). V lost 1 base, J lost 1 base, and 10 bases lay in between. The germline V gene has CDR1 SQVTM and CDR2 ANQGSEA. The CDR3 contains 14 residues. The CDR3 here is CSVEGQGGNTEAFF. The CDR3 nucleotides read TGCAGCGTTGAAGGGCAAGGGGGGAACACTGAAGCTTTCTTT.

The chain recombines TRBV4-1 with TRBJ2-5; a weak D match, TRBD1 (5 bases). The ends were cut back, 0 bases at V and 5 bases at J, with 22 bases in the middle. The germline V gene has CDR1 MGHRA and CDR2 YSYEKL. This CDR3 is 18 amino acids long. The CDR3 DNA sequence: TGCGCCAGCAGCCAAGATTCCTCACCCCGACAGCTCTGGGAGACCCAGTACTTC. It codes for CASSQDSSPRQLWETQYF.

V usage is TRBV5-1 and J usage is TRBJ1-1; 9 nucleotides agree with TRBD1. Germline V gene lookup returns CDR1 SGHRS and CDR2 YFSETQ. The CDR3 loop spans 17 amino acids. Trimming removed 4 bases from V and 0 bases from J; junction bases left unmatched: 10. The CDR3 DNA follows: TGCGCCAGCAGCCCTAGCCGGGACAGGGTTATGAACACTGAAGCTTTCTTT. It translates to CASSPSRDRVMNTEAFF.

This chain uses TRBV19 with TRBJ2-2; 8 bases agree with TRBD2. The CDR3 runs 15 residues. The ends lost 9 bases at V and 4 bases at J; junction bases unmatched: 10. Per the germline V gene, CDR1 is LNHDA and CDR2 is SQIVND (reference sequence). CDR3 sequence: CASSAGTRFTGELFF. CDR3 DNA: TGTGCCAGCTCGGCGGGGACTAGGTTCACCGGGGAGCTGTTTTTT.

The CDR3 nucleotides read TGCGCCAGCAGCCAAGAACCCAGGTACGAGCAGTACTTC. Translating gives CASSQEPRYEQYF. The V gene is TRBV4-1, the J gene TRBJ2-7; D call uncertain. Trimming pared 0 bases from V and 4 bases from J, leaving 7 bases between. Germline V gene lookup returns CDR1 MGHRA and CDR2 YSYEKL. The CDR3 covers 13 residues.

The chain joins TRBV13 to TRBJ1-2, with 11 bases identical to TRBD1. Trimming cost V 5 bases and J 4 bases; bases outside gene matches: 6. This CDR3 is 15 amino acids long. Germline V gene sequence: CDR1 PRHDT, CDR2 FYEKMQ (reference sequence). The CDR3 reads CASSQGTGGGYGYTF. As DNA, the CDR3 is TGTGCCAGCAGCCAAGGGACAGGGGGAGGCTATGGCTACACCTTC.

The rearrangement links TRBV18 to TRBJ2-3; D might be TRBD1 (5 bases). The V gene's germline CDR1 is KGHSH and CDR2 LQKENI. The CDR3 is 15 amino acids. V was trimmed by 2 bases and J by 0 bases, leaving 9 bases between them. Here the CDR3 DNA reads TGTGCCAGCTCACCAATCAGGGCCAGCACAGATACGCAGTATTTT. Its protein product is CASSPIRASTDTQYF.

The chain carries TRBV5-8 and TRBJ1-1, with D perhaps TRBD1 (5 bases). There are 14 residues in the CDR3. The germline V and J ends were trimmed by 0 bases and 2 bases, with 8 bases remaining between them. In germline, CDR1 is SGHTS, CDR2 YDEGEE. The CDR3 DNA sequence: TGTGCCAGCAGCTTGGGAGACAGAAACACTGAAGCTTTCTTT. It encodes CASSLGDRNTEAFF. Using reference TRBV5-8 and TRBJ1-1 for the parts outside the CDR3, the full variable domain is EAGVTQSPTHLIKTRGQQATLRCSPISGHTSVYWYQQALGLGLQFLLWYDEGEERNRGNFPPRFSGRQFPNYSSELNVNALELEDSALYLCASSLGDRNTEAFFGQGTRLTVV.

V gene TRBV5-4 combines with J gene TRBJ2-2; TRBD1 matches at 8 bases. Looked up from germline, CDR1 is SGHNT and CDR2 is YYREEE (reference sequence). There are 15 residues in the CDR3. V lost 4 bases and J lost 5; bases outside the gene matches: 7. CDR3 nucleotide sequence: TGTGCCAGCAGCATAGGACAGGGATGGACCGGGGAGCTGTTTTTT. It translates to CASSIGQGWTGELFF.

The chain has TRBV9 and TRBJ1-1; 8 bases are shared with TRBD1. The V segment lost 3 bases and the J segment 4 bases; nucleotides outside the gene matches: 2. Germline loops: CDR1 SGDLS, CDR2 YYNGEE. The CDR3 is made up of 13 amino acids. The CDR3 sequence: CASSAGQGTEAFF. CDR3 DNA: TGTGCCAGCAGCGCAGGACAGGGCACTGAAGCTTTCTTT.

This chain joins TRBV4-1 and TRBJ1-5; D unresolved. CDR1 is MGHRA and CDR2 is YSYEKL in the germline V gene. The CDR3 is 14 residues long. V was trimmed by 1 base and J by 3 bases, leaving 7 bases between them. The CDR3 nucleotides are TGCGCCAGCAGCCAAGTCTTGTTCAATCAGCCCCAGCATTTT. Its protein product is CASSQVLFNQPQHF.